A single sample is the source of the 19 T cell receptor beta chains below, sequenced in a study of CD8 T cells in ankylosing spondylitis. In TCRdb, the 5' RACE reads were re-called with MiXCR into one record per CDR3 protein. The repertoire holds about 220,000 distinct CDR3 sequences, with under 12% as singletons. The sample taken for sequencing was blood, either unsorted or a sorted T cell fraction (not recorded which). Every receptor here comes from a male donor with ankylosing spondylitis or in good health (not recorded which).

This clonotype was detected only a few times. This chain joins TRBV20-1 and TRBJ1-4; 8 bases are shared with TRBD1. V lost 2 bases, J lost 7 bases, and 9 bases stayed unmatched. Germline V lookup: CDR1 DFQATT, CDR2 SNEGSKA (reference sequence). The length of the CDR3 is 15 residues. CDR3 sequence (DNA): TGCAGTGCTAGACCCCCCAGGGGGCCGGGTGAAAAACTGTTTTTT. Translating it yields CSARPPRGPGEKLFF.

The chain combines TRBV3-1 with TRBJ1-2, with a tentative D call TRBD1 (5 bases). Deletions cut 4 bases from V and 3 bases from J, with 12 bases between. Per the germline V gene, CDR1 is LGHDT and CDR2 is YNNKEL (reference sequence). This CDR3 comprises 14 residues. The DNA for the CDR3 is TGTGCCAGCAGCCCTGGCGGGGGTTACTATGGCTACACCTTC. Residues: CASSPGGGYYGYTF. Variable domain in full (rest from reference TRBV3-1 and TRBJ1-2): DTAVSQTPKYLVTQMGNDKSIKCEQNLGHDTMYWYKQDSKKFLKIMFSYNNKELIINETVPNRFSPKSPDKAHLNLHINSLELGDSAVYFCASSPGGGYYGYTFGSGTRLTVV.

This chain uses TRBV13 with TRBJ2-2; D is perhaps TRBD1 or TRBD2 (5 bases each). The V end lost 1 base, the J end lost 0 bases, and 12 bases lay between the germline ends. From germline, CDR1 is PRHDT and CDR2 FYEKMQ (reference sequence). The CDR3 has 17 amino acids. Here the CDR3 DNA reads TGTGCCAGCAGCTTAGACTTCCGGGGCCCGAACACCGGGGAGCTGTTTTTT. Translation: CASSLDFRGPNTGELFF.

Here the CDR3 reads CASSTRPDRGRKNTEAFF. The CDR3 DNA sequence: TGTGCCAGCAGTACTAGACCAGACAGGGGGCGAAAGAACACTGAAGCTTTCTTT. The chain joins TRBV2 to TRBJ1-1, with 10 bases identical to TRBD1. Germline values: CDR1 SNHLY, CDR2 FYNNEI. V shed 5 bases and J 1 base; nucleotides not matched to a gene: 13. The CDR3 is 18 amino acids.

This clonotype was counted ten times or more. The chain joins TRBV7-9 to TRBJ2-5, with TRBD1 matching over 9 bases. With V trimmed by 8 bases and J by 2 bases, 9 bases remained unmatched. Per the germline V gene, CDR1 is SEHNR and CDR2 is FQNEAQ (reference sequence). CDR3 size: 15 residues. CDR3 loop: CASWDWDRVQETQYF. CDR3 sequence (DNA): TGTGCCAGCTGGGACTGGGACAGGGTACAAGAGACCCAGTACTTC.

This chain joins TRBV6-5 and TRBJ1-2, with 8 bases lining up with TRBD1. The germline gives CDR1 MNHEY, CDR2 SVGAGI. CDR3 size: 16 residues. V lost 4 bases to trimming and J lost 4 bases; unmatched junction nucleotides: 11. The CDR3 DNA is TGTGCCAGCAGTTCACCGACAGGGGCCTCTTCCTATGGCTACACCTTC. It yields the protein CASSSPTGASSYGYTF.

This clonotype was seen once. A much larger clone differs by one base, so this may be a read error. This chain joins TRBV5-1 and TRBJ2-5; 10 nucleotides match TRBD2. The CDR3 loop spans 19 amino acids. Trimming cost V 0 bases and J 3 bases; bases outside gene matches: 14. Germline V gene lookup returns CDR1 SGHRS and CDR2 YFSETQ. Here the CDR3 DNA reads TGCGCCAGCAGCTTGGACTTCGGGCTAGCGGGGGAGCCTAAAGAGACCCAGTACTTC. Translated: CASSLDFGLAGEPKETQYF.

For this clonotype: This could be a read error, since a much larger clone is one nucleotide away. The V and J genes are TRBV5-6 and TRBJ2-3; the D is unclear. Germline CDR1 is SGHDT and CDR2 is YYEEEE. The CDR3 spans 13 residues. Written as DNA, the CDR3 is TGTGCCAGCGGCAAGTACAGCACAGTTACGCAGTATTTT. Protein: CASGKYSTVTQYF.

This clonotype was seen repeatedly, ten times or more. The chain employs TRBV5-1 and TRBJ1-6; D possibly corresponds to TRBD1 (5 bases). V dropped 0 bases and J dropped 8 bases, with 12 bases sitting between them. The CDR3 consists of 15 residues. CDR1 and CDR2 (germline): SGHRS, YFSETQ. Written as DNA, the CDR3 is TGCGCCAGCAGCTTGGAGGGGAAGGGGTATTCACCCCTCCACTTT. Protein sequence: CASSLEGKGYSPLHF.

This chain connects TRBV12-3 or TRBV12-4 to TRBJ1-1; D may be TRBD1 (5 bases). The CDR3 consists of 16 residues. V lost 4 bases and J 4 bases, leaving 19 bases between the germline ends. In DNA form, the CDR3 reads TGTGCCAGCAGTTCCCAGTCTACGACAGTCGCCACTGAAGCTTTCTTT. Translated, it gives CASSSQSTTVATEAFF.

This clonotype was observed a few times. V gene TRBV27 combines with J gene TRBJ1-1; the D gene is possibly TRBD1 (5 bases). V was shortened by 3 bases and J by 6 bases, with 20 bases between the two germline ends. Germline V gene data show CDR1 as MNHEY and CDR2 as SMNVEV (reference sequence). This CDR3 region has 16 residues. The CDR3 DNA sequence: TGTGCCAGCAGTTTGAACGGACGGACCCGGGGCGCTGAAGCTTTCTTT. Amino acids: CASSLNGRTRGAEAFF.

This clonotype appeared many times. The chain joins TRBV12-3 or TRBV12-4 to TRBJ2-1, with D unclear. Deletions cut 4 bases from V and 1 base from J, with 5 bases between. This CDR3 contains 13 residues. This CDR3 is CASSYGSYNEQFF. The CDR3 nucleotides are TGTGCCAGCAGTTATGGTTCCTACAATGAGCAGTTCTTC.

This clonotype was counted only a few times. This chain joins TRBV15 and TRBJ2-1, with TRBD1 matching 10 bases. With V trimmed by 8 bases and J by 6 bases, 13 bases remained unmatched. Germline CDR1 is LNHNV and CDR2 is YYDKDF (reference sequence). The CDR3 runs 16 residues. In DNA, the CDR3 is TGTGCCACCGCCCGGACAGGGGGAAATTGGATCAATGAGCAGTTCTTC. It encodes CATARTGGNWINEQFF.

This clonotype was observed at least ten times. The chain carries TRBV7-2 and TRBJ1-1; a possible D gene is TRBD1 (5 bases). Germline CDR1 is SGHTA and CDR2 is FQGNSA. The CDR3 is made up of 16 amino acids. The ends were cut back, 1 base at V and 1 base at J, with 13 bases in the middle. CDR3: CASSLGGQLSNTEAFF. The CDR3 nucleotides read TGTGCCAGCAGCTTAGGGGGCCAATTATCGAACACTGAAGCTTTCTTT.

Ten or more counts support this clonotype. The V call is TRBV20-1, the J call TRBJ1-5; tentatively, D is TRBD1 (6 bases). CDR3 length: 15 amino acids. CDR1 and CDR2 (germline): DFQATT, SNEGSKA (reference sequence). V was trimmed by 1 base and J by 7 bases, leaving 17 bases between them. Here the CDR3 reads CSARAGDIKNQPQHF. CDR3 bases: TGCAGTGCTAGAGCGGGGGACATAAAGAACCAGCCCCAGCATTTT.

This clonotype came up many times. This chain joins TRBV11-2 and TRBJ1-1; unclear D gene. The CDR3 contains 11 residues. Looked up from germline, CDR1 is SGHAT and CDR2 is FQNNGV. V was clipped by 5 bases and J by 10 bases, with 11 bases between them. CDR3 loop: CASSTMMGAFF. In DNA, the CDR3 is TGTGCCAGCAGCACAATGATGGGAGCTTTCTTT.

This clonotype appeared many times. The rearrangement links TRBV7-9 to TRBJ2-3; D is possibly TRBD2 (6 bases). Germline CDR1 SEHNR, CDR2 FQNEAQ (reference sequence). The CDR3 spans 15 residues. Trimming stripped 3 bases from V and 1 base from J, with 11 bases between. The chain's CDR3 is CASSFQSSGTDTQYF. The CDR3 DNA is TGTGCCAGCAGCTTTCAGTCTAGCGGCACAGATACGCAGTATTTT.

This clonotype has a count of ten or more. The chain has TRBV20-1 and TRBJ2-2, with D uncertain. The CDR3 extends over 12 amino acids. Germline V gives CDR1 DFQATT, CDR2 SNEGSKA (reference sequence). Trimming took 0 bases from V and 5 from J, leaving 4 bases between them. CDR3 sequence reads: CSARDPTGELFF. CDR3 bases: TGCAGTGCTAGAGACCCTACCGGGGAGCTGTTTTTT.

This clonotype has more than one count but fewer than ten. The rearrangement uses TRBV7-9 and TRBJ2-1; 8 bases match TRBD1. Germline V gene data show CDR1 as SEHNR and CDR2 as FQNEAQ (reference sequence). The V segment lost 4 bases and the J segment 2 bases; nucleotides outside the gene matches: 7. The length of the CDR3 is 16 residues. The CDR3 region is CASSSGQGVTYNEQFF. CDR3 coding DNA: TGTGCCAGCAGCTCTGGACAGGGAGTCACCTACAATGAGCAGTTCTTC.